This TCR beta chain was recovered during a study of control samples from healthy donors and cancer patients. TCRdb's table, derived via immunoSEQ multiplex PCR, lists solely in-frame clones and lacks some. Of fewer than 150,000 clones detected, approximately 90% appear once; the ten largest clones hold 7.8%. The CDR3 has 13 amino acids. This TCR came from a woman younger than 30 in good health. Sequencing input: blood. The chain employs TRBV21-1 and TRBJ2-5; the table's D call, TRBD2, was not checked against the DNA. TRBV21-1 is termed a pseudogene. This chain's CDR3 is CASMRVLEETQYF. CDR3 coding DNA: TGTGCCAGCATGCGAGTTTTAGAAGAGACCCAGTACTTC.